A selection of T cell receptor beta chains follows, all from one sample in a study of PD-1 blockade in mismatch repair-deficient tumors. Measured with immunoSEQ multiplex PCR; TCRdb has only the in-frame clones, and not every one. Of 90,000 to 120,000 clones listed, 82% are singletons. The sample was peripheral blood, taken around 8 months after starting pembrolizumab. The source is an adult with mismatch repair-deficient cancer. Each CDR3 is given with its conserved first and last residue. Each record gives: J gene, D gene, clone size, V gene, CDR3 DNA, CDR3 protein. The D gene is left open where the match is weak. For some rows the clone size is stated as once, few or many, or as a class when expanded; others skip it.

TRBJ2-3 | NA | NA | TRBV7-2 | TGTGCCAGCCTTCGAGGACAGATTAGCACAGATACGCAGTATTTT | CASLRGQISTDTQYF
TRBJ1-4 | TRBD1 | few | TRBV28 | TGTGCCAGCAGACTGACAGGGGGTAATGAAAAACTGTTTTTT | CASRLTGGNEKLFF
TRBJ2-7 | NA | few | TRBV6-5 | TGTGCCAGCAGTTACTCGGCCGACAGGATGTACGAGCAGTACTTC | CASSYSADRMYEQYF
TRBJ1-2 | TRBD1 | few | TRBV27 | TGTGCCAGCAGTCCTTCGACAGGGAGTAGCTATGGCTACACCTTC | CASSPSTGSSYGYTF
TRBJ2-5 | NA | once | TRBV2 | TGTGCCAGCAACTCCGGGACACCCTGGGAGACCCAGTACTTC | CASNSGTPWETQYF
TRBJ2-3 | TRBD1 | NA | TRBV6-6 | TGTGCCAGCAGTTTCGGACAGGGTAGAGCAGATACGCAGTATTTT | CASSFGQGRADTQYF
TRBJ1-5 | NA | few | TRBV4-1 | TGCGCCAGCAGCCAGGACGGTAATCGGCCCCAGCATTTT | CASSQDGNRPQHF
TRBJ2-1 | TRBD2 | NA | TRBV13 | TGTGCCAGCAGCTTAGAACTAGCGGGAAACGGAGAGCAGTTCTTC | CASSLELAGNGEQFF
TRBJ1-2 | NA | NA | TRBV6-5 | TGTGCCAGCAGTTACTCGCCAGGATCTGGCTACACCTTC | CASSYSPGSGYTF
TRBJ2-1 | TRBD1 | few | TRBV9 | TGTGCCAGCAGCTGGGGGACAGGGGTTGGTAATGAGCAGTTCTTC | CASSWGTGVGNEQFF
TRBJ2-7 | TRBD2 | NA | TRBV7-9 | TGTGCCAGCAGCTTTTCGGCGGGGGAAGCCTACGAGCAGTACTTC | CASSFSAGEAYEQYF
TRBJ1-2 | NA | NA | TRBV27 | TGTGCCAGCAGTTTATCGTTGTCAGGGTTTAATACTGGCTACACCTTC | CASSLSLSGFNTGYTF
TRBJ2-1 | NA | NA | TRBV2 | TGTGCCAGCAGAGAGGGTCTTCGCTACAATGAGCAGTTCTTC | CASREGLRYNEQFF
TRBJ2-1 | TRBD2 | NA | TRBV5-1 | TGCGCCAGCAGCTTGCGGGCTAGCGGGAGGATGAACAATGAGCAGTTCTTC | CASSLRASGRMNNEQFF
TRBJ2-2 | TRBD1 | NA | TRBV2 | TGTGCCAGTCGACAGGGAGAAACCGGGGAGCTGTTTTTT | CASRQGETGELFF
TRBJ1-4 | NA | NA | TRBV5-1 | TGCGCCAGCAGCTTGGAACAGCGTAATGAAAAACTGTTTTTT | CASSLEQRNEKLFF
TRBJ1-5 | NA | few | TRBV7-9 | TGTGCCAGCAGCTTAGCGGGAGGGGGCAATCAGCCCCAGCATTTT | CASSLAGGGNQPQHF
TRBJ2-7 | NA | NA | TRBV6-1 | TGTGCCAGCAGTGAAGCGACGACAGCCTACGAGCAGTACTTC | CASSEATTAYEQYF